Listed below are T cell receptor beta chains from one sample, sequenced in a study of T cell repertoires in cytomegalovirus infection. TCRdb re-analysed the reads in MiXCR, keeping a single row per CDR3 protein. This table holds 400,000 to 550,000 distinct CDR3 sequences, roughly 12% found once. Specimen: PBMCs. These TCRs come from a human donor in good health (CMV status not recorded). Some clones in this sample may be carry-over from other donors' samples. CDR3s include the opening cysteine and the closing phenylalanine or tryptophan. D genes are given only for firm matches. Not every row has a clone size; where given, it reads once, few, many or a size class.

clone_size	v_call	d_call	j_call	cdr3_aa	cdr3_nt
many	TRBV20-1	-	TRBJ2-2	CSASSQENTGELFF	TGCAGTGCTAGTTCACAGGAGAACACCGGGGAGCTGTTTTTT
many	TRBV19	-	TRBJ1-1	CASSIRGAHTEAFF	TGTGCCAGTAGTATCCGGGGGGCCCACACTGAAGCTTTCTTT
-	TRBV18	-	TRBJ1-2	CASSPVTETNYGYTF	TGTGCCAGCTCTCCCGTAACGGAGACTAACTATGGCTACACCTTC
many	TRBV6-2/TRBV6-3	-	TRBJ2-1	CASSYSRGFSYNEQFF	TGTGCCAGCAGTTACTCGAGGGGATTCTCCTACAATGAGCAGTTCTTC
many	TRBV28	-	TRBJ2-3	CAISERTDTQYF	TGTGCCATCTCCGAGCGCACAGATACGCAGTATTTT
few	TRBV4-1	TRBD2	TRBJ2-1	CASSQVFKRERYDEQFF	TGCGCCAGCAGCCAAGTTTTCAAGCGGGAGAGATACGATGAGCAGTTCTTC
few	TRBV5-4	TRBD1	TRBJ2-2	CASSLDRGMDTGELFF	TGTGCCAGCAGCTTGGACAGGGGAATGGACACCGGGGAGCTGTTTTTT
few	TRBV28	-	TRBJ2-1	CASSFPTSEWGNEQFF	TGTGCCAGCAGTTTCCCTACTAGTGAGTGGGGAAATGAGCAGTTCTTC
many	TRBV6-2/TRBV6-3	TRBD1	TRBJ1-2	CASSQPLGQANNGYTF	TGTGCCAGCAGTCAACCGCTTGGACAGGCGAATAATGGCTACACCTTC
many	TRBV12-3/TRBV12-4	-	TRBJ2-2	CASRRDLAPGELFF	TGTGCCAGCAGGAGGGACCTAGCCCCTGGGGAGCTGTTTTTT
-	TRBV2	-	TRBJ2-1	CASSERWETGNEQFF	TGTGCCAGCAGTGAAAGGTGGGAGACGGGCAATGAGCAGTTCTTC
many	TRBV12-3/TRBV12-4	-	TRBJ2-4	CASSPPGTKSKKAKNIQYF	TGTGCCAGCAGTCCCCCGGGTACGAAGTCGAAGAAGGCCAAAAACATTCAGTACTTC
many	TRBV6-1	-	TRBJ2-3	CASRADGTTDTQYF	TGTGCCAGCAGGGCTGATGGGACGACAGATACGCAGTATTTT
-	TRBV24-1	TRBD2	TRBJ2-5	CATSDSGLAGAETQYF	TGTGCCACCAGTGACTCTGGACTAGCGGGAGCCGAGACCCAGTACTTC
few	TRBV29-1	TRBD2	TRBJ2-3	CSVPDGGAGVVDTQYF	TGCAGCGTCCCGGACGGTGGAGCGGGAGTGGTTGATACGCAGTATTTT
many	TRBV20-1	-	TRBJ2-7	CSARWLGTASSYEQYF	TGCAGTGCTAGATGGCTTGGAACGGCCTCCTCCTACGAGCAGTACTTC
many	TRBV6-2/TRBV6-3	TRBD1	TRBJ2-1	CASSPPRTGGIDEQFF	TGTGCCAGCAGCCCCCCTCGGACAGGTGGAATCGATGAGCAGTTCTTC
-	TRBV7-4	-	TRBJ2-3	CASSYRAPTDTQYF	TGTGCCAGCAGCTACAGGGCACCCACAGATACGCAGTATTTT
few	TRBV5-1	-	TRBJ2-2	CASSTLREENTGELFF	TGCGCCAGCAGCACCTTGAGGGAGGAGAACACCGGGGAGCTGTTTTTT
-	TRBV5-5	TRBD1	TRBJ2-7	CASSVSRDSYEQYF	TGTGCCAGCAGCGTAAGTCGGGACAGCTACGAGCAGTACTTC
many	TRBV12-3/TRBV12-4	TRBD1	TRBJ1-1	CASSKTGAGTEAFF	TGTGCCAGCAGTAAGACAGGGGCCGGGACTGAAGCTTTCTTT
many	TRBV7-3	-	TRBJ1-1	CASSLTGAVEAFF	TGTGCCAGCAGCTTAACCGGGGCGGTAGAAGCTTTCTTT